Below are 15 T cell receptor beta chains sequenced from a single sample in a study of shared clonotypes between healthy human individuals. Measured with immunoSEQ multiplex PCR; TCRdb has only the in-frame clones, and not every one. The data contain 2 million to 3 million clones, approximately 93% of them seen just once; the ten biggest clones take up about 0.39%. Source material: naive CD4+ T cells from PBMCs. Noted subset: CD45RA+ positively selected. The receptors were sampled from a man aged 18-30 years in good health. Some clones in this sample may be carry-over from other donors' samples.

J is TRBJ2-6 and V is TRBV27, with no clear D. Trimming cost V 2 bases and J 1 base, with 6 bases left between them. This CDR3 has 15 amino acids. Looked up from germline, CDR1 is MNHEY and CDR2 is SMNVEV (reference sequence). CDR3 DNA sequence: TGTGCCAGCAGTTTAACAGTATCTGGGGCCAACGTCCTGACTTTC. Protein product: CASSLTVSGANVLTF.

CDR3 residues: CASSIRPASGNTIYF. CDR3 coding DNA: TGTGCCAGCAGCATCAGGCCGGCCTCTGGAAACACCATATATTTT. This chain joins TRBV6-1 and TRBJ1-3, with D uncertain. This CDR3 has 15 amino acids. Germline lookup yields CDR1 MNHNS and CDR2 SASEGT. Trimming left V 6 bases short and J 0 bases short, with 12 bases between.

The chain has TRBV21-1 and TRBJ2-7; TRBD2, the table's D call, was not compared with the DNA. TRBV21-1 is a pseudogene locus. The CDR3 contains 14 residues. DNA for the CDR3: TGTGCCAGCACAAGGACTAGCGCGTTATACGAGCAGTACTTC. It translates to CASTRTSALYEQYF.

Only a few counts were recorded for this clone. The genes are TRBV4-1 and TRBJ1-1; a possible D gene is TRBD1 (5 bases). Germline V gene sequence: CDR1 MGHRA, CDR2 YSYEKL. The CDR3 contains 15 residues. Trimming cost V 5 bases and J 1 base, with 14 bases left between them. The chain's CDR3 is CASSTGPGPNTEAFF. The CDR3 DNA follows: TGCGCCAGCAGCACTGGACCGGGGCCGAACACTGAAGCTTTCTTT.

A remark on this clone: This CDR3 is also generated by other DNA sequences in the sample. Here the CDR3 reads CASSLVPQGGYEQYF. The CDR3 DNA sequence: TGTGCCAGCAGCTTAGTGCCACAGGGGGGCTACGAGCAGTACTTC. V gene TRBV7-9 combines with J gene TRBJ2-7; 8 bases map to TRBD1. Germline assignment: CDR1 SEHNR and CDR2 FQNEAQ (reference sequence). The ends lost 1 base at V and 3 bases at J; junction bases unmatched: 5. This CDR3 spans 15 amino acids.

In DNA form, the CDR3 reads TGTGCCAGCAGCCAAGGTCCTATGGAGACCCAGTACTTC. Translating it yields CASSQGPMETQYF. The J gene is TRBJ2-5, the V gene TRBV4-2; D call uncertain. V shed 1 base and J shed 5 bases, with 8 bases lying between them. The CDR3 runs 13 residues. CDR1 LGHNA and CDR2 YNFKEQ come from the germline V gene.

Concerning this clone: At one of its ends the junction is not consistent with the germline gene, which may arise from a read error. Written as DNA, the CDR3 is TGTGCCAGTAGGATAGCGGGTCAGCCCCAGCATTTT. The encoded protein is CASRIAGQPQHF. This chain joins TRBV19 and TRBJ1-5, with D uncertain. Germline-derived CDR1 and CDR2 are LNHDA and SQIVND (reference sequence). This CDR3 is built from 12 residues.

A note on this clone: Other DNA sequences in this specimen translate into the identical CDR3. The chain joins TRBV7-9 to TRBJ2-5; D is ambiguous. The CDR3 consists of 12 residues. Deletions cut 0 bases from V and 5 bases from J, with 4 bases between. Germline CDR1 reads SEHNR; CDR2 reads FQNEAQ (reference sequence). The CDR3 coding sequence is TGTGCCAGCAGCTTAGCGTCGGAGACCCAGTACTTC. This gives the protein CASSLASETQYF.

The chain combines TRBV5-8 with TRBJ2-7, with 11 bases aligning to TRBD2. CDR3 length equals 15 residues. V was pared by 0 bases and J by 3 bases, with 2 bases of the junction left unmatched. Germline V gene data show CDR1 as SGHTS and CDR2 as YDEGEE. The CDR3 region has the DNA TGTGCCAGCAGCTTGGGTAGCGGGAGGGTCTACGAGCAGTACTTC. Amino acids: CASSLGSGRVYEQYF. The entire variable domain, with the rest obtained from reference TRBV5-8 and TRBJ2-7, is as follows: EAGVTQSPTHLIKTRGQQATLRCSPISGHTSVYWYQQALGLGLQFLLWYDEGEERNRGNFPPRFSGRQFPNYSSELNVNALELEDSALYLCASSLGSGRVYEQYFGPGTRLTVT.

The CDR3 bases are TGTGCCAGCAGCTTATACGGGAGGGATGAGCAGTTCTTC. Protein: CASSLYGRDEQFF. The genes are TRBV7-2 and TRBJ2-1; TRBD2 aligns across 8 bases. V was clipped by 2 bases and J by 8 bases; unmatched bases: 2. Per germline, CDR1 SGHTA and CDR2 FQGNSA. CDR3 size: 13 residues.

V and J are TRBV7-2 and TRBJ2-5; 10 nucleotides agree with TRBD2. Unmatched junction bases numbered 5, after V lost 1 base and J lost 3 bases. Germline lookup yields CDR1 SGHTA and CDR2 FQGNSA. CDR3 length equals 16 residues. Written as DNA, the CDR3 is TGTGCCAGCAGCTTAGGGGTCCTAGCGGGAGAAGAGACCCAGTACTTC. Its translation is CASSLGVLAGEETQYF.

Concerning this clone itself: The identical CDR3 is also encoded by other nucleotide sequences in the sample. This chain links TRBV7-9 with TRBJ2-1; 8 nucleotides align to TRBD2. CDR3 length: 16 amino acids. Germline values: CDR1 SEHNR, CDR2 FQNEAQ (reference sequence). V was pared by 1 base and J by 4 bases, with 6 bases of the junction left unmatched. In DNA, the CDR3 is TGTGCCAGCAGCTTAGGGGCGGGAGGTCCATACAATGAGCAGTTCTTC. Translating gives CASSLGAGGPYNEQFF.

The rearrangement joins TRBV18 to TRBJ2-3; perhaps TRBD2 as D (6 bases). V was pared by 0 bases and J by 1 base, with 14 bases between. The CDR3 length is 17 residues. Germline assignment: CDR1 KGHSH and CDR2 LQKENI. The CDR3 sequence is CASSPPPAQRGTDTQYF. CDR3 coding DNA: TGTGCCAGCTCACCACCCCCTGCACAGCGGGGCACAGATACGCAGTATTTT.

The genes are TRBV10-2 and TRBJ2-2; tentative D call: TRBD2 (6 bases). CDR1 WSHSY and CDR2 SAAADI come from the germline V gene. V dropped 8 bases and J dropped 1 base, with 8 bases sitting between them. The CDR3 sequence is 13 residues long. CDR3 nucleotide sequence: TGCGCCAGCGGGACTGAGAACACCGGGGAGCTGTTTTTT. Its protein product is CASGTENTGELFF.

This clone was counted between two and nine times. The V gene is TRBV6-5, the J gene TRBJ2-2; tentative D call: TRBD2 (5 bases). Looked up from germline, CDR1 is MNHEY and CDR2 is SVGAGI. V was trimmed by 5 bases and J by 8 bases, leaving 15 bases between them. The CDR3 is 14 residues long. The CDR3 spells CASSNQRPWGELFF. In DNA form, the CDR3 reads TGTGCCAGCAGTAACCAGCGGCCCTGGGGGGAGCTGTTTTTT.